Each of the 30 T cell receptor beta chains below was sequenced from the same sample in a study of blood T cell repertoires in COVID-19. Using immunoSEQ multiplex PCR, the repertoire was profiled, and TCRdb retains in-frame clones only, with some absent. The sample has hundreds of thousands of clones, over 75% seen once. What was sequenced was peripheral blood. Every receptor here comes from a human donor in a cohort sampled during active COVID-19.

The CDR3 bases are TGTGCCAGCAGTTTCAGGGGGCTGAACACTGAAGCTTTCTTT. Residues: CASSFRGLNTEAFF. V is TRBV6-5 and J is TRBJ1-1; 8 bases fit TRBD1. Trimming took 4 bases from V and 0 from J; bases not matched to a gene: 1. CDR1 is MNHEY and CDR2 is SVGAGI in the germline V gene. CDR3 length: 14 residues.

This clone was seen a handful of times. The CDR3 DNA reads TGTGCCAGCAGCTTAGGGCGGCGGGAGAACACCGGGGAGCTGTTTTTT. Translated: CASSLGRRENTGELFF. The chain couples TRBV7-8 to TRBJ2-2; maybe TRBD2 (6 bases). There are 16 residues in the CDR3. V lost 1 base to trimming and J lost 1 base, with 10 bases between them. Germline V gene data show CDR1 as SGHVS and CDR2 as FQNEAQ.

The J gene is TRBJ2-1, the V gene TRBV5-4; 10 nucleotides align to TRBD2. The CDR3 extends over 15 amino acids. The V segment lost 0 bases and the J segment 3 bases; nucleotides outside the gene matches: 0. Germline CDR1 reads SGHNT; CDR2 reads YYREEE (reference sequence). In nucleotides, the CDR3 is TGTGCCAGCAGCTTGGGACTAGCGGGCTACAATGAGCAGTTCTTC. It is translated as CASSLGLAGYNEQFF.

The rearrangement links TRBV7-9 to TRBJ2-3, with unresolved D. CDR3 length equals 14 residues. The ends were cut back, 5 bases at V and 0 bases at J, with 9 bases in the middle. The germline CDR1 and CDR2 sequences are SEHNR and FQNEAQ (reference sequence). The CDR3 reads CASSPLTSTDTQYF. The DNA of the CDR3 is TGTGCCAGCAGCCCATTAACTAGCACAGATACGCAGTATTTT. Full variable domain (outside the CDR3, taken from reference TRBV7-9 and TRBJ2-3): DTGVSQNPRHKITKRGQNVTFRCDPISEHNRLYWYRQTLGQGPEFLTYFQNEAQLEKSRLLSDRFSAERPKGSFSTLEIQRTEQGDSAMYLCASSPLTSTDTQYFGPGTRLTVL.

The rearrangement uses TRBV2 and TRBJ1-5, with unresolved D. Germline CDR1 and CDR2: SNHLY and FYNNEI. CDR3 length: 15 residues. V dropped 3 bases and J dropped 6 bases, with 15 bases sitting between them. CDR3 nucleotides: TGTGCCAGCAGTGATACAGATCCATCGGCTCAGCCCCAGCATTTT. This codes for CASSDTDPSAQPQHF.

The CDR3 DNA reads as TGTGCCAGCGGACAGGGGATGAACACTGAAGCTTTCTTT. It is translated as CASGQGMNTEAFF. The chain carries TRBV7-9 and TRBJ1-1; 9 bases are a match to TRBD1. This CDR3 contains 13 residues. V shed 8 bases, J shed 0 bases, and the junction held 1 base outside the gene matches. Germline CDR1 SEHNR, CDR2 FQNEAQ (reference sequence).

This chain joins TRBV3-1 (or the pseudogene TRBV3-2) and TRBJ2-3, with TRBD1 matching 8 bases. CDR1 is LGHDT and CDR2 is YNNKEL in the germline V gene (reference sequence). With V trimmed by 4 bases and J by 6 bases, 9 bases remained unmatched. CDR3 size: 15 residues. Here the CDR3 reads CASSLEDRVRDTQYF. The CDR3 DNA is TGTGCCAGCAGCCTGGAGGACAGGGTTCGGGATACGCAGTATTTT.

The rearrangement uses TRBV5-1 and TRBJ2-3; TRBD1 is a possible D gene (5 bases). This CDR3 contains 14 residues. V gave up 5 bases and J gave up 5 bases, with 15 bases separating them. Germline V lookup: CDR1 SGHRS, CDR2 YFSETQ. The DNA of the CDR3 is TGCGCCAGCAGGCTAGGCGGTCAGGGAGATACGCAGTATTTT. It specifies CASRLGGQGDTQYF.

The rearrangement joins TRBV18 to TRBJ1-4; TRBD1 might be the D (6 bases). Trimming took off 2 bases at V and 8 bases at J, with 24 bases between the two ends. The CDR3 is made up of 18 amino acids. Germline V gene sequence: CDR1 KGHSH, CDR2 LQKENI. The CDR3 coding sequence is TGTGCCAGCTCACCAGGGAGCGGACAGTCACGGTTAGGAGAAAAACTGTTTTTT. This translates into CASSPGSGQSRLGEKLFF.

This clone was recorded once. This chain connects TRBV28 to TRBJ2-7; 8 nucleotides line up with TRBD2. Germline V lookup: CDR1 MDHEN, CDR2 SYDVKM. V gave up 8 bases and J gave up 3 bases; unmatched junction bases: 6. The CDR3 is 13 residues long. CDR3 DNA sequence: TGTGCCAGCTACAGCGGGAGAGTCTACGAGCAGTACTTC. Its protein is CASYSGRVYEQYF.

The V call is TRBV28, the J call TRBJ2-5, with D possibly being TRBD2 (6 bases). Trimming cost V 4 bases and J 5 bases, with 8 bases left between them. The germline V gene encodes CDR1 MDHEN and CDR2 SYDVKM. The CDR3 contains 12 residues. The CDR3 DNA follows: TGTGCCAGCAGTTCCCGGGGGGAGACCCAGTACTTC. It yields the protein CASSSRGETQYF. Full variable domain (rest looked up from reference TRBV28 and TRBJ2-5): DVKVTQSSRYLVKRTGEKVFLECVQDMDHENMFWYRQDPGLGLRLIYFSYDVKMKEKGDIPEGYSVSREKKERFSLILESASTNQTSMYLCASSSRGETQYFGPGTRLLVL.

V gene TRBV7-8 combines with J gene TRBJ1-4, with a possible D match to TRBD1 (5 bases). The ends were cut back, 1 base at V and 0 bases at J, with 12 bases in the middle. The germline V gene encodes CDR1 SGHVS and CDR2 FQNEAQ. CDR3 length: 17 amino acids. The CDR3 bases are TGTGCCAGCAGCTTAGACAGGAGATCTGCAACTAATGAAAAACTGTTTTTT. It encodes CASSLDRRSATNEKLFF. Full variable domain (remainder filled in from reference TRBV7-8 and TRBJ1-4): GAGVSQSPRYKVAKRGQDVALRCDPISGHVSLFWYQQALGQGPEFLTYFQNEAQLDKSGLPSDRFFAERPEGSVSTLKIQRTQQEDSAVYLCASSLDRRSATNEKLFFGSGTQLSVL.

In DNA form, the CDR3 reads TGTGCCAGCAGTCCAACGAAGACTAGAGGAGTCACAGATACGCAGTATTTT. Protein: CASSPTKTRGVTDTQYF. The chain has TRBV6-6 and TRBJ2-3, with D perhaps matching TRBD2 (6 bases). Trimming pared 5 bases from V and 2 bases from J, leaving 20 bases between. The germline CDR1 and CDR2 sequences are MNHNY and SVGAGI (reference sequence). The CDR3 is 17 residues long.

The V and J genes are TRBV9 and TRBJ2-6; 10 nucleotides match TRBD1. The J segment lost 3 bases and the V segment lost 0 bases, leaving 6 bases of the junction unmatched. This CDR3 contains 18 residues. Germline CDR1 and CDR2: SGDLS and YYNGEE. Here the CDR3 DNA reads TGTGCCAGCAGCGTAGGAGGGACAGGGGTTTTTGGGGCCAACGTCCTGACTTTC. Amino acids: CASSVGGTGVFGANVLTF.

The J gene is TRBJ1-5, the V gene TRBV6-2 or TRBV6-3, with no clear D. The CDR3 is 13 residues long. CDR1 MNHEY and CDR2 SVGEGT come from the germline V gene. The V end was cut by 6 bases, the J end by 4 bases, with 10 bases between. The CDR3 nucleotides read TGTGCCAGCAGCAACCCGGGGAATCAGCCCCAGCATTTT. It specifies CASSNPGNQPQHF.

The chain links TRBV7-8 to TRBJ1-1; the D gene is possibly TRBD1 (6 bases). This CDR3 region has 15 residues. Trimming shortened V by 6 bases and J by 4 bases, and 18 bases separated the two germline ends. Germline loops: CDR1 SGHVS, CDR2 FQNEAQ. The chain's CDR3 is CASSRVPEGGTEAFF. CDR3 in DNA: TGTGCCAGCAGTCGGGTCCCAGAAGGGGGCACTGAAGCTTTCTTT.

This clone appeared once. V gene TRBV29-1 combines with J gene TRBJ1-3, with a weak D call TRBD1 (5 bases). Germline V gene data show CDR1 as SQVTM and CDR2 as ANQGSEA. V was clipped by 2 bases and J by 0 bases, with 8 bases between them. There are 14 residues in the CDR3. CDR3 protein: CSVERQSSGNTIYF. CDR3 bases: TGCAGCGTTGAAAGACAGAGCTCTGGAAACACCATATATTTT.

In its sample, this clone was seen a few times. The chain joins TRBV5-4 to TRBJ2-1; 15 nucleotides match TRBD2. CDR1 SGHNT and CDR2 YYREEE come from the germline V gene (reference sequence). The CDR3 is 14 residues long. V gave up 6 bases and J gave up 8 bases; unmatched junction bases: 3. The CDR3 DNA follows: TGTGCCAGCACGCGGACTAGCGGGAGGGATGAGCAGTTCTTC. This sequence encodes CASTRTSGRDEQFF.

The rearrangement links TRBV2 to TRBJ1-1; 7 bases match TRBD1. In germline, CDR1 is SNHLY, CDR2 FYNNEI. The V and J ends lost 5 bases and 7 bases, in that order; junction bases with no gene match: 16. The CDR3 covers 16 residues. The CDR3 spells CASSRGQRTAYDEAFF. The DNA of the CDR3 is TGTGCCAGCAGTCGGGGACAGAGAACGGCGTACGATGAAGCTTTCTTT.

The chain links TRBV19 to TRBJ2-1; 7 positions match TRBD2. This CDR3 is built from 17 residues. V lost 5 bases and J lost 2; bases outside the gene matches: 12. Germline CDR1 LNHDA, CDR2 SQIVND (reference sequence). The CDR3: CASSGLQGGWTYNEQFF. CDR3 coding DNA: TGTGCCAGTAGTGGTTTGCAGGGAGGGTGGACCTACAATGAGCAGTTCTTC.

The chain employs TRBV3-1 (or the pseudogene TRBV3-2) and TRBJ2-7; 9 nucleotides line up with TRBD1. The CDR3 runs to 12 residues. The V gene end was trimmed by 8 bases and the J gene end by 7 bases; junction bases not matched to a gene: 6. The V gene's germline CDR1 is LGHDT and CDR2 YNNKEL (reference sequence). The CDR3 region is CASGGTGWEQYF. The DNA for the CDR3 is TGTGCCAGCGGCGGGACAGGGTGGGAGCAGTACTTC.

V gene TRBV7-2 combines with J gene TRBJ1-1; 9 bases agree with TRBD1. This CDR3 contains 14 residues. Germline lookup yields CDR1 SGHTA and CDR2 FQGNSA. The V segment lost 5 bases and the J segment 4 bases; nucleotides outside the gene matches: 5. CDR3 sequence reads: CASSSTGGGTEAFF. The CDR3, as DNA: TGTGCCAGCAGCAGTACAGGGGGCGGCACTGAAGCTTTCTTT.

The gene calls are TRBV29-1 and TRBJ2-7, with 7 bases identical to TRBD1. J gave up 4 bases and V 5 bases, and 11 bases lay outside the gene matches. This CDR3 has 14 residues. CDR1 SQVTM and CDR2 ANQGSEA come from the germline V gene. Here the CDR3 reads CSVLQNRGRYEQYF. The DNA for the CDR3 is TGCAGCGTTTTGCAAAACAGGGGCAGGTACGAGCAGTACTTC.

The CDR3 here is CASSFGQGILGEQYF. CDR3 coding DNA: TGCGCCAGCAGCTTTGGGCAGGGAATTCTGGGCGAGCAGTACTTC. The V call is TRBV5-1, the J call TRBJ2-7; maybe TRBD1 (5 bases). Germline CDR1 is SGHRS and CDR2 is YFSETQ. V dropped 2 bases and J dropped 6 bases, with 18 bases sitting between them. The CDR3 extends over 15 amino acids.

The chain links TRBV2 to TRBJ1-6; TRBD1 aligns across 7 bases. The J segment lost 8 bases and the V segment lost 6 bases, leaving 4 bases of the junction unmatched. CDR3 size: 13 residues. Germline CDR1 is SNHLY and CDR2 is FYNNEI. The CDR3 nucleotides read TGTGCCAGCAGAGGACAGGAATATTCACCCCTCCACTTT. Its translation: CASRGQEYSPLHF.

This clone showed up just once. DNA for the CDR3: TGTGCCAGCACCCGGGGATGGGACACCGGGGAGCTGTTTTTT. This sequence encodes CASTRGWDTGELFF. The V call is TRBV6-6, the J call TRBJ2-2, with D possibly being TRBD2 (5 bases). This CDR3 comprises 14 residues. V lost 7 bases and J lost 3, with 12 bases in between. CDR1 MNHNY and CDR2 SVGAGI come from the germline V gene (reference sequence).

The chain has TRBV19 and TRBJ2-2, with TRBD2 matching 7 bases. Germline CDR1 LNHDA, CDR2 SQIVND (reference sequence). This CDR3 region has 16 residues. V shed 5 bases, J shed 0 bases, and the junction held 6 bases outside the gene matches. CDR3 in amino acids: CASSPSGTANTGELFF. CDR3 coding DNA: TGTGCCAGTAGTCCAAGCGGGACGGCGAACACCGGGGAGCTGTTTTTT.

The chain joins TRBV28 to TRBJ2-7; D might be TRBD1 (7 bases). Trimming stripped 7 bases from V and 7 bases from J, with 17 bases between. This CDR3 region has 13 residues. In germline, CDR1 is MDHEN, CDR2 SYDVKM. CDR3 protein: CASTDGGGREQYF. CDR3 in DNA: TGTGCCAGCACGGACGGAGGGGGCAGGGAGCAGTACTTC.

CDR3 bases: TGCGCCAGCAGCCGGGAACGGACGGCTATGAACACTGAAGCTTTCTTT. Protein product: CASSRERTAMNTEAFF. The rearrangement links TRBV5-1 to TRBJ1-1; the D is unclear. Per germline, CDR1 SGHRS and CDR2 YFSETQ. This CDR3 is 16 amino acids long. Trimming left V 4 bases short and J 0 bases short, with 16 bases between. The full variable domain, with the rest looked up from reference TRBV5-1 and TRBJ1-1, is KAGVTQTPRYLIKTRGQQVTLSCSPISGHRSVSWYQQTPGQGLQFLFEYFSETQRNKGNFPGRFSGRQFSNSRSEMNVSTLELGDSALYLCASSRERTAMNTEAFFGQGTRLTVV.

The chain recombines TRBV28 with TRBJ2-7, with 7 bases that match TRBD2. Trimming removed 6 bases from V and 3 bases from J; junction bases left unmatched: 2. CDR3 length equals 12 residues. CDR1 and CDR2 from the germline V gene are MDHEN and SYDVKM. Here the CDR3 DNA reads TGTGCCAGCAGCCCGGGGGGCTACGAGCAGTACTTC. It codes for CASSPGGYEQYF.